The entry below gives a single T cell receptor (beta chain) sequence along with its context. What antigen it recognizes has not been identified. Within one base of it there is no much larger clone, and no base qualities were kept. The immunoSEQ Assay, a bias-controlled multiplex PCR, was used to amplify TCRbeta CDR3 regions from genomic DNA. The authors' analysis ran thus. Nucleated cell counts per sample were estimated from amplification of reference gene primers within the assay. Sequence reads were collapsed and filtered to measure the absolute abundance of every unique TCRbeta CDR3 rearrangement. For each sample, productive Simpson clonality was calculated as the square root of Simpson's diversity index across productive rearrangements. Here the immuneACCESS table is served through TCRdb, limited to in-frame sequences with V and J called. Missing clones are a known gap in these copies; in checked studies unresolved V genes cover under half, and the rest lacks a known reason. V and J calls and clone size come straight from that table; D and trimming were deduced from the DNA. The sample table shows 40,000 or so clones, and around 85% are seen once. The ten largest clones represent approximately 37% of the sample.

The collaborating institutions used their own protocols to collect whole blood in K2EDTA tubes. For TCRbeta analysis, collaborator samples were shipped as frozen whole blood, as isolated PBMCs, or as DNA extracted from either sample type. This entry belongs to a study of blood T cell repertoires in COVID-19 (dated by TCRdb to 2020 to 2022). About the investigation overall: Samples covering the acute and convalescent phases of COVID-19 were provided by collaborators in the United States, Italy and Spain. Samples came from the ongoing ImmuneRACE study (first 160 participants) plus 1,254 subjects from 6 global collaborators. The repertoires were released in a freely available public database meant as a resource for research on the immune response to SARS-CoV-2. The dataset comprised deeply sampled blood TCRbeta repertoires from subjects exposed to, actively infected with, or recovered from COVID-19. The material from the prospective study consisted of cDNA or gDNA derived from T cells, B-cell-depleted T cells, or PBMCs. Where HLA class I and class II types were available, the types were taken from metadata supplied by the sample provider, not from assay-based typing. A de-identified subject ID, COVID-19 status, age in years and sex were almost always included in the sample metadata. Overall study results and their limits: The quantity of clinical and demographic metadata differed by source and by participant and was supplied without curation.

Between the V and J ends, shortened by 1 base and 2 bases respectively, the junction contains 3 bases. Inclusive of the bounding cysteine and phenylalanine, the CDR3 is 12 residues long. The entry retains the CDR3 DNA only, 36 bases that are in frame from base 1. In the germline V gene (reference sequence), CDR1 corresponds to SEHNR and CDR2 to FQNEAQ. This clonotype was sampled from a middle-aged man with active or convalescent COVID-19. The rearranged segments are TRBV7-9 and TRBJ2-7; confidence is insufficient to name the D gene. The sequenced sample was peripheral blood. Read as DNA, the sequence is TGTGCCAGCAGCTTAGTCGCCTACGAGCAGTACTTC. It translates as CASSLVAYEQYF.